The 32 T cell receptor beta chains reported below all come from one sample, sequenced in a study of beta chain features in type 1 diabetes. Expressed TCRB transcripts were sequenced because the entire RNA isolate underwent reverse transcription. Assay: immunoSEQ multiplex PCR; the TCRdb copy retains only in-frame clones and omits some. The data show fewer than 250,000 clones, more than 9% seen once. The sequencing sample was made of naive CD4+ T cells from blood. The source of these receptors is a woman under 30 in good health.

This clone was observed a handful of times. V is TRBV10-3 and J is TRBJ2-7; 9 bases map to TRBD1. After removal of 6 bases from V and 1 base from J, the junction contained 4 bases not matched to a gene. Germline V lookup: CDR1 ENHRY, CDR2 SYGVKD. CDR3 size: 14 residues. CDR3: CAISPDRGSYEQYF. The CDR3, as DNA: TGTGCCATCAGCCCGGACAGGGGTTCCTACGAGCAGTACTTC.

This chain connects TRBV5-1 to TRBJ1-2; 12 bases match TRBD1. The CDR3 loop spans 16 amino acids. Trimming removed 3 bases from V and 6 bases from J; junction bases left unmatched: 9. Looked up from germline, CDR1 is SGHRS and CDR2 is YFSETQ. CDR3 sequence reads: CASSSSRDRGLNGYTF. The DNA for the CDR3 is TGCGCCAGCAGCTCCTCAAGGGACAGGGGGCTTAATGGCTACACCTTC.

This clone was seen only a few times. The chain employs TRBV5-1 and TRBJ1-2, with 7 positions matching TRBD1. With 2 bases clipped from V and 2 bases from J, the junction kept 6 bases outside the gene matches. The length of the CDR3 is 15 residues. Germline V gives CDR1 SGHRS, CDR2 YFSETQ. CDR3 in DNA: TGCGCCAGCAGCTTAGCCGGGACAGAAAACTATGGCTACACCTTC. Translation: CASSLAGTENYGYTF. Full variable domain (remainder filled in from reference TRBV5-1 and TRBJ1-2): KAGVTQTPRYLIKTRGQQVTLSCSPISGHRSVSWYQQTPGQGLQFLFEYFSETQRNKGNFPGRFSGRQFSNSRSEMNVSTLELGDSALYLCASSLAGTENYGYTFGSGTRLTVV.

The J gene is TRBJ2-3, the V gene TRBV5-4, with TRBD2 matching over 9 bases. The CDR3 has 16 residues. Germline CDR1 and CDR2: SGHNT and YYREEE (reference sequence). Losses at the gene ends were 2 bases for V and 4 bases for J; bases not matched to a gene: 8. The CDR3 coding sequence is TGTGCCAGCAGCTTCGGGCTAGCGGGAAGCCCAGATACGCAGTATTTT. Protein sequence: CASSFGLAGSPDTQYF.

This clone showed up just a few times. V gene TRBV5-1 combines with J gene TRBJ2-5, with a possible D match to TRBD1 (5 bases). Germline CDR1 reads SGHRS; CDR2 reads YFSETQ. CDR3 length: 13 amino acids. Trimming removed 4 bases at V and 4 bases at J, with 11 bases between. The CDR3 nucleotides read TGCGCCAGCAGCCGGGCAGGGTTAGAGACCCAGTACTTC. Its protein product is CASSRAGLETQYF.

CDR3 region: CASSQELLVNNEQFF. DNA for the CDR3: TGCGCCAGCAGCCAAGAATTGTTAGTGAACAATGAGCAGTTCTTC. J is TRBJ2-1 and V is TRBV4-1; D ambiguous. The germline CDR1 and CDR2 sequences are MGHRA and YSYEKL. The germline V and J ends were trimmed by 0 bases and 5 bases, with 11 bases remaining between them. The CDR3 consists of 15 residues.

This clone was counted between two and nine times. The genes are TRBV11-2 and TRBJ2-7, with TRBD1 identical over 7 bases. CDR1 and CDR2 from the germline V gene are SGHAT and FQNNGV. V lost 6 bases, J lost 5 bases, and 7 bases stayed unmatched. The CDR3 length is 13 residues. CDR3 loop: CASRRTGANEQYF. CDR3 coding DNA: TGTGCCAGCAGAAGAACAGGGGCAAACGAGCAGTACTTC.

This chain uses TRBV10-3 with TRBJ2-5; 7 bases line up with TRBD1. With the DNA end fitting TRBJ2-7 better, the J assignment may be wrong. The length of the CDR3 is 13 residues. CDR1 is ENHRY, CDR2 SYGVKD, per germline. CDR3 bases: TGTGCCATCAGTGAAGGGACAGACTACGAGCAGTACTTC. As protein: CAISEGTDYEQYF.

The rearrangement uses TRBV5-4 and TRBJ1-5; TRBD1 agrees at 8 bases. With V trimmed by 0 bases and J by 4 bases, 3 bases remained unmatched. The germline CDR1 and CDR2 sequences are SGHNT and YYREEE (reference sequence). The length of the CDR3 is 15 residues. The CDR3 DNA follows: TGTGCCAGCAGCTTGGCGGGACAGGTGAATCAGCCCCAGCATTTT. The encoded protein is CASSLAGQVNQPQHF.

Concerning this clone: The sample holds other DNA sequences that translate to the same CDR3. This rearrangement joins TRBV30 to TRBJ1-1, with D perhaps matching TRBD1 (5 bases). The V gene lost 0 bases and the J gene lost 2 bases, with 10 bases spanning the gap. CDR3 length equals 14 residues. Germline assignment: CDR1 GTSNPN and CDR2 SVGIG (reference sequence). The CDR3 here is CAWSVPGLNTEAFF. DNA of the CDR3: TGTGCCTGGAGTGTACCAGGGCTAAACACTGAAGCTTTCTTT.

The table lists this clone with a few counts. The rearrangement uses TRBV9 and TRBJ2-7; tentative D call: TRBD1 (5 bases). The V gene's germline CDR1 is SGDLS and CDR2 YYNGEE. The CDR3 sequence is 16 residues long. The V end lost 0 bases, the J end lost 2 bases, and 15 bases lay between the germline ends. The CDR3 reads CASSVGWQGGAYEQYF. CDR3 bases: TGTGCCAGCAGCGTAGGGTGGCAGGGTGGGGCCTACGAGCAGTACTTC.

The chain links TRBV2 to TRBJ2-1, with D maybe TRBD2 (6 bases). Trimming removed 4 bases from V and 6 bases from J, with 22 bases in between. Germline CDR1 reads SNHLY; CDR2 reads FYNNEI. The CDR3 sequence is 17 residues long. The CDR3 DNA reads as TGTGCCAGCAGTGTGTTGTCCTCAGGGTACGGGGGCAATGAGCAGTTCTTC. As protein: CASSVLSSGYGGNEQFF.

This clone was counted between two and nine times. The chain combines TRBV7-8 with TRBJ2-5; D ambiguous. V shed 3 bases and J shed 5 bases, with 7 bases lying between them. The CDR3 sequence is 12 residues long. Germline loops: CDR1 SGHVS, CDR2 FQNEAQ. CDR3 in amino acids: CASSFFRETQYF. For the CDR3, the DNA is TGTGCCAGCAGCTTTTTCAGGGAGACCCAGTACTTC.

The chain combines TRBV4-2 with TRBJ1-1; 7 nucleotides agree with TRBD1. This CDR3 comprises 16 residues. Unmatched junction bases numbered 12, after V lost 4 bases and J lost 4 bases. Germline V gene sequence: CDR1 LGHNA, CDR2 YNFKEQ. The CDR3 DNA reads TGTGCCAGCAGCCCTAGGGACAGCGGTTGGGGCACTGAAGCTTTCTTT. It specifies CASSPRDSGWGTEAFF.

The chain uses TRBV29-1 and TRBJ2-1; TRBD2 matches at 10 bases. V gave up 3 bases and J gave up 9 bases; unmatched junction bases: 8. The germline gives CDR1 SQVTM, CDR2 ANQGSEA. The length of the CDR3 is 14 residues. DNA of the CDR3: TGCAGCGTTGAGCTAGCGGGGGTTAGAGGTGAGCAGTTCTTC. Translated, it gives CSVELAGVRGEQFF.

The genes are TRBV6-5 and TRBJ1-2; D perhaps matches TRBD1 (6 bases). The CDR3 covers 12 residues. The germline V gene encodes CDR1 MNHEY and CDR2 SVGAGI. V was shortened by 6 bases and J by 10 bases, with 15 bases between the two germline ends. Written as DNA, the CDR3 is TGTGCCAGCAGGACAGGTACCGTAGACTACACCTTC. Translated: CASRTGTVDYTF.

In its sample, this clone was seen a few times. This sequence joins TRBV5-1 and TRBJ1-5, with 7 bases identical to TRBD1. CDR1 is SGHRS, CDR2 YFSETQ, per germline. The CDR3 sequence is 15 residues long. V trimming: 0 bases; J trimming: 4 bases; junction bases outside the gene matches: 4. In DNA form, the CDR3 reads TGCGCCAGCAGCTTGGTCCCAGGGGGTAATCAGCCCCAGCATTTT. Translating gives CASSLVPGGNQPQHF.

This clone has just a few counts. J is TRBJ2-3 and V is TRBV4-1, with D perhaps TRBD2 (7 bases). Germline V gene sequence: CDR1 MGHRA, CDR2 YSYEKL. Trimming removed 0 bases from V and 2 bases from J, with 18 bases in between. The CDR3 length is 18 residues. CDR3 amino acids: CASSQDLIRGANTDTQYF. Written as DNA, the CDR3 is TGCGCCAGCAGCCAAGATCTGATACGGGGGGCAAACACAGATACGCAGTATTTT.

The chain carries TRBV7-6 and TRBJ2-3, with D tentatively TRBD1 (7 bases). There are 16 residues in the CDR3. Per the germline V gene, CDR1 is SGHVS and CDR2 is FNYEAQ. V lost 2 bases and J 4 bases, leaving 16 bases between the germline ends. The CDR3 DNA reads as TGTGCCAGCAGCTTAAGCAGGGGGGAAGGACCAGATACGCAGTATTTT. Encoded protein: CASSLSRGEGPDTQYF.

The genes are TRBV7-9 and TRBJ2-2; 10 bases match TRBD1. This CDR3 is built from 17 residues. Germline V lookup: CDR1 SEHNR, CDR2 FQNEAQ (reference sequence). After removal of 4 bases from V and 4 bases from J, the junction contained 9 bases not matched to a gene. The CDR3 loop is CASSSRQGARPTGELFF. DNA for the CDR3: TGTGCCAGCAGCTCTCGACAGGGGGCAAGACCCACCGGGGAGCTGTTTTTT.

DNA of the CDR3: TGTGCCAGCAGCTTAGGAGTCTTCGCCCCCTACACCTTC. Translating it yields CASSLGVFAPYTF. The gene calls are TRBV7-9 and TRBJ1-2, with D hard to call. V was shortened by 1 base and J by 10 bases, with 13 bases between the two germline ends. This CDR3 is 13 amino acids long. In germline, CDR1 is SEHNR, CDR2 FQNEAQ (reference sequence).

This clone appeared a few times. The rearrangement joins TRBV30 to TRBJ1-3; no definite D call. Deletions cut 0 bases from V and 3 bases from J, with 9 bases between. The CDR3 has 14 residues. Looked up from germline, CDR1 is GTSNPN and CDR2 is SVGIG (reference sequence). The CDR3 DNA reads as TGTGCCTGGAGTGTCGGCGAGGGTGGAAACACCATATATTTT. It yields the protein CAWSVGEGGNTIYF.

The chain joins TRBV7-2 to TRBJ2-7, with 10 nucleotides matching TRBD2. This CDR3 comprises 15 residues. The V gene's germline CDR1 is SGHTA and CDR2 FQGNSA. V gave up 2 bases and J gave up 5 bases; unmatched junction bases: 6. The chain's CDR3 is CASSLRLAGGNEQYF. The CDR3 DNA reads as TGTGCCAGCAGCTTACGACTAGCGGGTGGCAACGAGCAGTACTTC.

This clone has more than one count but fewer than ten. The chain links TRBV2 to TRBJ1-2; a possible D gene is TRBD1 (6 bases). V lost 6 bases, J lost 5 bases, and 19 bases lay in between. The CDR3 is 15 residues long. Looked up from germline, CDR1 is SNHLY and CDR2 is FYNNEI. The CDR3 DNA sequence: TGTGCCAGCAGCCAAAGGGTCCAGGGGCGGTATGGCTACACCTTC. It translates to CASSQRVQGRYGYTF.

The chain combines TRBV2 with TRBJ2-3; TRBD1 agrees at 7 bases. Germline CDR1 SNHLY, CDR2 FYNNEI. Trimming cost V 5 bases and J 2 bases; bases outside gene matches: 7. The CDR3 loop spans 15 amino acids. For the CDR3, the DNA is TGTGCCAGCAGTCCCGGACAGGCTTACACAGATACGCAGTATTTT. Residues: CASSPGQAYTDTQYF.

This clone was observed a handful of times. The rearrangement uses TRBV7-9 and TRBJ2-5, with D possibly matching TRBD1 (5 bases). V was trimmed by 1 base and J by 4 bases, leaving 10 bases between them. The CDR3 has 14 residues. Germline V lookup: CDR1 SEHNR, CDR2 FQNEAQ (reference sequence). In DNA, the CDR3 is TGTGCCAGCAGCTTAGGGGCAGGGCGAGAGACCCAGTACTTC. As protein: CASSLGAGRETQYF. Full variable domain (missing parts from reference TRBV7-9 and TRBJ2-5): DTGVSQNPRHKITKRGQNVTFRCDPISEHNRLYWYRQTLGQGPEFLTYFQNEAQLEKSRLLSDRFSAERPKGSFSTLEIQRTEQGDSAMYLCASSLGAGRETQYFGPGTRLLVL.

This clone was recorded only once. CDR3: CASKKLQTGTGIGTEAFF. The CDR3 DNA sequence: TGTGCCAGCAAAAAACTCCAAACCGGGACAGGGATTGGCACTGAAGCTTTCTTT. The rearrangement joins TRBV27 to TRBJ1-1, with 9 bases aligning to TRBD1. Germline V gene sequence: CDR1 MNHEY, CDR2 SMNVEV (reference sequence). V shed 7 bases, J shed 4 bases, and the junction held 19 bases outside the gene matches. The CDR3 consists of 18 residues.

The chain carries TRBV10-3 and TRBJ2-1; D is perhaps TRBD1 (5 bases). The CDR3 is 14 residues long. The germline gives CDR1 ENHRY, CDR2 SYGVKD. Trimming removed 0 bases at V and 9 bases at J, with 12 bases between. The CDR3 loop reads CAISESGRVSEQFF. CDR3 sequence (DNA): TGTGCCATCAGTGAGTCCGGCAGGGTTAGTGAGCAGTTCTTC.

Only a few counts were recorded for this clone. The genes are TRBV5-1 and TRBJ2-5; 7 bases fit TRBD1. Germline V gives CDR1 SGHRS, CDR2 YFSETQ. This CDR3 has 13 residues. V gave up 4 bases and J gave up 5 bases; unmatched junction bases: 5. The CDR3 protein is CASSPLTGETQYF. Here the CDR3 DNA reads TGCGCCAGCAGCCCCCTGACAGGGGAGACCCAGTACTTC.

This clone was picked up a small number of times. The J gene is TRBJ2-3, the V gene TRBV30; 10 nucleotides line up with TRBD2. Germline CDR1 is GTSNPN and CDR2 is SVGIG (reference sequence). This CDR3 region has 13 residues. V trimming: 8 bases; J trimming: 2 bases; junction bases outside the gene matches: 4. In DNA, the CDR3 is TGTGCCCTAGCGGGGGAGAACACAGATACGCAGTATTTT. It is translated as CALAGENTDTQYF.

The V and J genes are TRBV18 and TRBJ2-2; 10 nucleotides align to TRBD2. Germline V CDR1 and CDR2: KGHSH, LQKENI. The CDR3 sequence is 17 residues long. V lost 3 bases and J lost 3; bases outside the gene matches: 7. The CDR3 reads CASSPTTGTSDTGELFF. CDR3 nucleotide sequence: TGTGCCAGCTCACCGACTACCGGGACTAGCGACACCGGGGAGCTGTTTTTT.

This clone was detected a few times. This same CDR3 is encoded by further DNA sequences in the sample. V usage is TRBV18 and J usage is TRBJ2-1, with TRBD2 matching 8 bases. V shed 3 bases, J shed 6 bases, and the junction held 1 base outside the gene matches. The CDR3 runs 13 residues. Per the germline V gene, CDR1 is KGHSH and CDR2 is LQKENI. The CDR3 reads CASSPGLGNEQFF. DNA of the CDR3: TGTGCCAGCTCACCGGGACTAGGCAATGAGCAGTTCTTC.